This TCR beta chain was captured in a study of shared clonotypes between healthy human individuals. Whole-study results and caveats: When naive CD4 clonotypes were compared across several donors, around 5% were shared. The study found lower generation probabilities in non-shared clonotypes than in those shared by all four donors.

Notes on this clone: Its target is unknown.

CDR3 size: 15 residues. V lost 6 bases and J lost 2; bases outside the gene matches: 7. Germline V gives CDR1 SGHVS, CDR2 FNYEAQ. Researchers ran the assay at a deep level. Sequencing was performed with immunoSEQ multiplex PCR; in TCRdb, only in-frame clones are kept and a portion is missing. The sample shows about 1.5 million clones, about 96% of them seen only once. The chain combines TRBV7-6 with TRBJ2-1; 7 nucleotides line up with TRBD2. The sequencing input was naive CD4+ T cells sorted from blood. Subset meaning: CD45RA+ positively selected. This TCR came from a man aged 25 to 40 in good health. The CDR3 here is CASSREAWAYNEQFF. CDR3 in DNA: TGTGCCAGCAGTCGGGAGGCCTGGGCCTACAATGAGCAGTTCTTC. Based on the CDR3 plus reference TRBV7-6 and TRBJ2-1, the full variable domain is GAGVSQSPRYKVTKRGQDVALRCDPISGHVSLYWYRQALGQGPEFLTYFNYEAQQDKSGLPNDRFSAERPEGSISTLTIQRTEQRDSAMYRCASSREAWAYNEQFFGPGTRLTVL.